This T cell receptor (beta chain) is drawn from a study of blood T cells in healthy people across ages. Concerning this clonotype itself: A much larger clone differs by one base, so this may be a read error.

A second PCR of 7 to 11 cycles used a sample-barcoded 5' primer and a J-beta primer mix. Each single sample gave us at least 2.5 million CDR3-containing paired-end reads. In TCRdb, the 5' RACE reads were re-called with MiXCR into one record per CDR3 protein. The table lists roughly 1.6 million distinct CDR3 sequences, about 31% of them singletons. The CDR3 spans 12 residues. Per the germline V gene, CDR1 is MRHNA and CDR2 is SNTAGT. The chain couples TRBV6-4 to TRBJ2-1, with 7 bases matching TRBD1. Sequenced: blood. This sequence was found in a woman aged 30 to 39 in good health. In nucleotides, the CDR3 is TGTGCCAGCGGGCGACAGGGTAATGGGCAGTTCTTC. Protein sequence: CASGRQGNGQFF.